The sequence of this T cell receptor beta chain was determined in a study of blood T cell repertoires in COVID-19. Across the whole study: Nucleic acid was either cDNA or gDNA, and it came from T cells, B-cell-depleted T cells, or PBMCs.

The authors' processing: Nucleated cell counts were estimated from reference gene primer amplification. Assay used: immunoSEQ multiplex PCR; TCRdb lists only in-frame clones, some missing. The D gene and trimming were derived from the DNA, and the V and J assignments and clone size from that table. Among about 77,000 clones listed, about 70% were seen once. This clone has just one count. The CDR3 is made up of 15 amino acids. With 0 bases removed from V and 4 bases from J, the gap between germline ends came to 13 bases. CDR1 is MGHRA and CDR2 is YSYEKL in the germline V gene. The sequencing input was peripheral blood. This receptor was taken from a man between 60 and 75 years old with acute or convalescent COVID-19. This chain connects TRBV4-1 to TRBJ2-7, with D tentatively TRBD2 (6 bases). DNA for the CDR3: TGCGCCAGCAGCCAAGACCAGCGGGCATATTACGAGCAGTACTTC. This sequence encodes CASSQDQRAYYEQYF.